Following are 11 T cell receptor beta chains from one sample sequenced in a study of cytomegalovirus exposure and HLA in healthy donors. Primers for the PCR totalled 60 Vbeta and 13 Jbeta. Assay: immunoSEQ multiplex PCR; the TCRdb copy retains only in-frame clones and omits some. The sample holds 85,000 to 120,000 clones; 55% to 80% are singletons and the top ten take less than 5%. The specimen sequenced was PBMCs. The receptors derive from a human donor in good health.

CDR3 residues: CATMAGPTWGEQFF. Here the CDR3 DNA reads TGTGCCACCATGGCGGGACCGACCTGGGGTGAGCAGTTCTTC. This chain joins TRBV19 and TRBJ2-1; weak D call: TRBD2 (6 bases). Trimming stripped 10 bases from V and 9 bases from J, with 22 bases between. The CDR3 is 14 amino acids. CDR1 is LNHDA and CDR2 is SQIVND in the germline V gene (reference sequence).

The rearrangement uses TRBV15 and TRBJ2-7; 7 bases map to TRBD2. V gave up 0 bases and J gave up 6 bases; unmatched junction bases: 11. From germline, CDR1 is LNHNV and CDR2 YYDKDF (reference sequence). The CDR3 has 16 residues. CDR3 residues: CATSRDLLAAGREQYF. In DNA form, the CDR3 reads TGTGCCACCAGCAGAGATCTTCTAGCGGCCGGTCGCGAGCAGTACTTC.

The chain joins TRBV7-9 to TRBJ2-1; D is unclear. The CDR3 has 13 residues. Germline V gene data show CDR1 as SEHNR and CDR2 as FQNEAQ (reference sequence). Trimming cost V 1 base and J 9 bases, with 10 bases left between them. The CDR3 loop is CASSLVVEAEQFF. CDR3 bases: TGTGCCAGCAGCTTAGTGGTCGAGGCTGAGCAGTTCTTC.

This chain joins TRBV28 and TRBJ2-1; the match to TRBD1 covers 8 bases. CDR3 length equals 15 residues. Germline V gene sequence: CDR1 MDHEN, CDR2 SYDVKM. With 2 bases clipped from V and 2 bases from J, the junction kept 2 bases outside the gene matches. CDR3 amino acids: CASSLDRGPYNEQFF. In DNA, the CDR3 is TGTGCCAGCAGTTTAGACAGGGGACCCTACAATGAGCAGTTCTTC.

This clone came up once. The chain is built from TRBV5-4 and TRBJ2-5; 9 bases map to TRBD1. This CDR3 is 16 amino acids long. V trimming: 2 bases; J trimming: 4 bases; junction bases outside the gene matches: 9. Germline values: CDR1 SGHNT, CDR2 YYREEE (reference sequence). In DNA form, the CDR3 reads TGTGCCAGCAGCTTAGGGGGACAGGGTAGAGGAGAGACCCAGTACTTC. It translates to CASSLGGQGRGETQYF. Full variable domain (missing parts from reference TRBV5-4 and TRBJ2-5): ETGVTQSPTHLIKTRGQQVTLRCSSQSGHNTVSWYQQALGQGPQFIFQYYREEENGRGNFPPRFSGLQFPNYSSELNVNALELDDSALYLCASSLGGQGRGETQYFGPGTRLLVL.

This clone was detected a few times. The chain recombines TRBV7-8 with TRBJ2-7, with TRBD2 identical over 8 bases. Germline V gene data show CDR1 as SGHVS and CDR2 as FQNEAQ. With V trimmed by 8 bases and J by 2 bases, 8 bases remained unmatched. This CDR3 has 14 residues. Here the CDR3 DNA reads TGTGCCAGCCGACACGAAGCGGGGGCCTACGAGCAGTACTTC. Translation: CASRHEAGAYEQYF.

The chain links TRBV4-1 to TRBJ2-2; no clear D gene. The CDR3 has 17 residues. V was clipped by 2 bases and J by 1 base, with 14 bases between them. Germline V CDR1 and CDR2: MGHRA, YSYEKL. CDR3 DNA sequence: TGCGCCAGCAGCCAACCCGCGACTTTAGGGAACACCGGGGAGCTGTTTTTT. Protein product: CASSQPATLGNTGELFF.

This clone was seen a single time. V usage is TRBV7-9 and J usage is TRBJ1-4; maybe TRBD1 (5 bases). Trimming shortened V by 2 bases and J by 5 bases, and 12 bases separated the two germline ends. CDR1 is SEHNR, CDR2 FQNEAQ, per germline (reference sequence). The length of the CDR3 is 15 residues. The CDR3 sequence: CASSLLGQGNEKLFF. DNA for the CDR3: TGTGCCAGCAGCTTACTGGGCCAGGGCAATGAAAAACTGTTTTTT.

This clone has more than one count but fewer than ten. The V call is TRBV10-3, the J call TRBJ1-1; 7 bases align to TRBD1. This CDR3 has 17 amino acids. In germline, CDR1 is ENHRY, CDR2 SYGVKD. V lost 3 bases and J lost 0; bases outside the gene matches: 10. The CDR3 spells CAISERVQGNMNTEAFF. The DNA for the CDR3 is TGTGCCATCAGTGAACGGGTACAGGGGAACATGAACACTGAAGCTTTCTTT.

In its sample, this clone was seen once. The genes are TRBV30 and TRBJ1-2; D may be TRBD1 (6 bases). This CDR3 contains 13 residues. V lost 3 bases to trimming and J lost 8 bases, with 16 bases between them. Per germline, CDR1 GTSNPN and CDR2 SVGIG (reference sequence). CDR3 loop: CAWRDQGCGGYTF. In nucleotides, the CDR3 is TGTGCCTGGAGAGACCAGGGGTGCGGGGGCTACACCTTC.

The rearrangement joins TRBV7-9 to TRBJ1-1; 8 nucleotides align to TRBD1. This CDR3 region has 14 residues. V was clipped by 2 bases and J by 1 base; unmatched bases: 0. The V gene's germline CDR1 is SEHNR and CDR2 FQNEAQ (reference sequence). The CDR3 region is CASSLQGANTEAFF. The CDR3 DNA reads TGTGCCAGCAGCTTACAGGGGGCGAACACTGAAGCTTTCTTT.